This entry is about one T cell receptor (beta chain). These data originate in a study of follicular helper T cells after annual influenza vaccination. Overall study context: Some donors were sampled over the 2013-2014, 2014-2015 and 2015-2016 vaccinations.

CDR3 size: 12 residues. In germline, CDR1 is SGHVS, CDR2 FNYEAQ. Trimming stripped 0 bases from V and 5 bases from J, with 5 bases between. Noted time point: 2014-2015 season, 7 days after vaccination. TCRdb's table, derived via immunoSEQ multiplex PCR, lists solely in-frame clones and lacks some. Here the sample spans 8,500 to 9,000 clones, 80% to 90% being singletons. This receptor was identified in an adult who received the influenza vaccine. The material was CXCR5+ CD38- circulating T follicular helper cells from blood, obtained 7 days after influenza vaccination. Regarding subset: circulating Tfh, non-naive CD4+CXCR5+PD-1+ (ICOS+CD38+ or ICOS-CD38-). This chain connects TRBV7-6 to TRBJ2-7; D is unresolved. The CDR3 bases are TGTGCCAGCAGCTTAGCCGGAGACGAGCAGTACTTC. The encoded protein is CASSLAGDEQYF.